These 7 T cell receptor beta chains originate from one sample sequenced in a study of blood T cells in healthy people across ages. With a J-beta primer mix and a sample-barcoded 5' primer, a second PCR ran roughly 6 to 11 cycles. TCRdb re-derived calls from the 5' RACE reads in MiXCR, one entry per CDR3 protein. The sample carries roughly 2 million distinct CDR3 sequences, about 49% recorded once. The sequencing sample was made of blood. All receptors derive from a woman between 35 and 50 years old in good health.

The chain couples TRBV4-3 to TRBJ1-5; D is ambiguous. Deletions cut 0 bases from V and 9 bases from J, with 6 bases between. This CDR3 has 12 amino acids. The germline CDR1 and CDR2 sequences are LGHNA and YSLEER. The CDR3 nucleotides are TGCGCCAGCAGCCAAGATCATGGGCCCCAGCATTTT. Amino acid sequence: CASSQDHGPQHF.

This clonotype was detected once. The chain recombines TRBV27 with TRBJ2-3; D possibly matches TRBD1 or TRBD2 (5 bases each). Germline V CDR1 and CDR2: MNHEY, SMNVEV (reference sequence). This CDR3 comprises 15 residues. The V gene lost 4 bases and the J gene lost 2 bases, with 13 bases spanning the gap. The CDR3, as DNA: TGTGCCAGCAGTTATGTTCCCGGGGCCACAGATACGCAGTATTTT. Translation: CASSYVPGATDTQYF.

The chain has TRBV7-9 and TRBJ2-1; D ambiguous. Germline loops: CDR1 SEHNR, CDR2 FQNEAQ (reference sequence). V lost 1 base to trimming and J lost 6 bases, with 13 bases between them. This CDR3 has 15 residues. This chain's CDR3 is CASSLDNSGANEQFF. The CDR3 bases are TGTGCCAGCAGCTTAGACAACAGTGGCGCCAATGAGCAGTTCTTC.

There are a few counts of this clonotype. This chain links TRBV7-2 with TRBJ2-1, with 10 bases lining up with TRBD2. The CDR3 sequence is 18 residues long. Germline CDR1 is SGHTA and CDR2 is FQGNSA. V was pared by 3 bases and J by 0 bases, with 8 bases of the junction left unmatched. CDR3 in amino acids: CASSFKLAGGSSYNEQFF. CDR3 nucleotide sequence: TGTGCCAGCAGCTTTAAATTAGCGGGGGGAAGCTCCTACAATGAGCAGTTCTTC. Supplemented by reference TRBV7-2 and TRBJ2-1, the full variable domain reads GAGVSQSPSNKVTEKGKDVELRCDPISGHTALYWYRQSLGQGLEFLIYFQGNSAPDKSGLPSDRFSAERTGGSVSTLTIQRTQQEDSAVYLCASSFKLAGGSSYNEQFFGPGTRLTVL.

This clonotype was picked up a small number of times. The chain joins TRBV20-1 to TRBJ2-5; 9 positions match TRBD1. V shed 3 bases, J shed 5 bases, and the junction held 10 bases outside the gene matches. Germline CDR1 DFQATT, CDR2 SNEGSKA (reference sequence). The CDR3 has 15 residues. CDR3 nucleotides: TGCAGTGCTAGTCCTCTACAGGGGGCGGGGGAGACCCAGTACTTC. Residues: CSASPLQGAGETQYF.

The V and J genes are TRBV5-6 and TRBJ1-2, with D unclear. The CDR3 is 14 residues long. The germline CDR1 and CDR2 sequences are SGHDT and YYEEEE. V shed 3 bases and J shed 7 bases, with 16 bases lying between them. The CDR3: CASSSPTRSGGYTF. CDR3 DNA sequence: TGTGCCAGCAGCTCCCCGACCAGGTCTGGTGGCTACACCTTC.

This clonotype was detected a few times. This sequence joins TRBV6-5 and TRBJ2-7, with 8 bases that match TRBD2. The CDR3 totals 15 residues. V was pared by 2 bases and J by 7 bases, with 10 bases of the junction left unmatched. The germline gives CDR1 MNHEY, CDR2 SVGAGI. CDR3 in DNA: TGTGCCAGCAGTTACCTGAGCGGGGGATCTCGGGAGCAGTACTTC. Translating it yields CASSYLSGGSREQYF.